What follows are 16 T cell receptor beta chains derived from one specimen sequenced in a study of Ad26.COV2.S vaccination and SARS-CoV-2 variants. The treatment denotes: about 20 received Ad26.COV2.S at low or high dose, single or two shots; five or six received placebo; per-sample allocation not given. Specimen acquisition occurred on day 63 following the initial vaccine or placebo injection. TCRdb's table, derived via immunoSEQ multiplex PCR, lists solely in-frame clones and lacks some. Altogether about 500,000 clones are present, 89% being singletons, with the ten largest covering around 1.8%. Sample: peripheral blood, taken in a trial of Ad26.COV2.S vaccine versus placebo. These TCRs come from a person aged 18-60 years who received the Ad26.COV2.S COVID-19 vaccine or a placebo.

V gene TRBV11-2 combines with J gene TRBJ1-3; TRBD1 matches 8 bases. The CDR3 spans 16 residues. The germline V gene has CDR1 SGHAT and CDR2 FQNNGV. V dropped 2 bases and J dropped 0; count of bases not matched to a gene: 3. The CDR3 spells CASSLLTGDSGNTIYF. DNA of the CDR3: TGTGCCAGCAGCTTATTGACAGGGGACTCTGGAAACACCATATATTTT.

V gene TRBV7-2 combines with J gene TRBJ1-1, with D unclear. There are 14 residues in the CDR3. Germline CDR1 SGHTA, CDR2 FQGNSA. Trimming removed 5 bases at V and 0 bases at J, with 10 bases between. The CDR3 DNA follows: TGTGCCAGCAGCACCACAGCCATGAACACTGAAGCTTTCTTT. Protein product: CASSTTAMNTEAFF.

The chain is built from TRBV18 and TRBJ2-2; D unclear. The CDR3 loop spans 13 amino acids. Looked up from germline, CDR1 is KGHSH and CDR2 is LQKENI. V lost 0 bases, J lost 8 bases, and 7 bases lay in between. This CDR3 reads CASSPPSSGELFF. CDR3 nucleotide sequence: TGTGCCAGCTCACCACCGAGTTCTGGGGAGCTGTTTTTT.

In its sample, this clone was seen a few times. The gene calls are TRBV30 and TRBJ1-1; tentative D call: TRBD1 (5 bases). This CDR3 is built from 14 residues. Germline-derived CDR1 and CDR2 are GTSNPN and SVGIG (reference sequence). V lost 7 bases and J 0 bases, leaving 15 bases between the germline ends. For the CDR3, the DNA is TGTGCCTATTGTCTCGCGGGGGTGAACACTGAAGCTTTCTTT. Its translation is CAYCLAGVNTEAFF.

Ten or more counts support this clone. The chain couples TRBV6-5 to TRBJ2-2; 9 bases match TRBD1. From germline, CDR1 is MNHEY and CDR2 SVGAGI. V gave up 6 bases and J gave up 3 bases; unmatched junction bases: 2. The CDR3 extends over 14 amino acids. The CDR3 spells CASRRDRDTGELFF. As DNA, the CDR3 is TGTGCCAGCAGGCGGGACAGGGACACCGGGGAGCTGTTTTTT.

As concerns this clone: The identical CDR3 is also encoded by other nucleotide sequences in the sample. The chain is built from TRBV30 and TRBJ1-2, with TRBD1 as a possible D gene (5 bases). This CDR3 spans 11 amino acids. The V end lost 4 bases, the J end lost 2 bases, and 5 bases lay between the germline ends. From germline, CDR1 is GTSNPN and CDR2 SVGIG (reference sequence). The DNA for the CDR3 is TGTGCCTGGACAGGGAACTATGGCTACACCTTC. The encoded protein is CAWTGNYGYTF.

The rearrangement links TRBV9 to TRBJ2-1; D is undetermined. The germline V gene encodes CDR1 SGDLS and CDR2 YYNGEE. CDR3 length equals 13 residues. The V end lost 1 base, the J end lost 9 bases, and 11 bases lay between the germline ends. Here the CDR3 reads CASSVQGQSEQFF. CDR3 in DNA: TGTGCCAGCAGCGTACAAGGGCAGAGTGAGCAGTTCTTC.

CDR3 sequence: CASSQVPLAGLGGELFF. Here the CDR3 DNA reads TGCGCCAGCAGCCAAGTCCCCCTAGCGGGTTTGGGCGGGGAGCTGTTTTTT. The chain employs TRBV4-3 and TRBJ2-2; TRBD2 aligns across 8 bases. The CDR3 runs 17 residues. The ends lost 1 base at V and 7 bases at J; junction bases unmatched: 11. Germline V lookup: CDR1 LGHNA, CDR2 YSLEER.

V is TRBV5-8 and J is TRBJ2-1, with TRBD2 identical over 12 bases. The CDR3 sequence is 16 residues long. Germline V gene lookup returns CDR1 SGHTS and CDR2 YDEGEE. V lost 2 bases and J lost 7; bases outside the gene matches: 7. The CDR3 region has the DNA TGTGCCAGCAGCTTCTCTAGCGGGAGGGTCAGGAATGAGCAGTTCTTC. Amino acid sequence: CASSFSSGRVRNEQFF.

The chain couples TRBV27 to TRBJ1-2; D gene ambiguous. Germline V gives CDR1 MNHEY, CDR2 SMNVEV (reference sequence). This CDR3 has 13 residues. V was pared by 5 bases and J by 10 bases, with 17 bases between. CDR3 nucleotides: TGTGCCAGCAGTCCCCCCAGCGGACGCTTCTACACCTTC. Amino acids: CASSPPSGRFYTF.

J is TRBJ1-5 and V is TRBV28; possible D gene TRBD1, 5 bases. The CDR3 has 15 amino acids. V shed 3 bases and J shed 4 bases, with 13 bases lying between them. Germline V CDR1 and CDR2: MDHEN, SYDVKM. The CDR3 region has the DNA TGTGCCAGCAGTTTGTCTCAGGGTGGGAATCAGCCCCAGCATTTT. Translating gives CASSLSQGGNQPQHF.

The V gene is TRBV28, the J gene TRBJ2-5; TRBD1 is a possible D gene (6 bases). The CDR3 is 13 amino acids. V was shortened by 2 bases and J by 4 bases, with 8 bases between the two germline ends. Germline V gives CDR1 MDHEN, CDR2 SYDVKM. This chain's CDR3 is CASSLRDTETQYF. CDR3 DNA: TGTGCCAGCAGTTTAAGGGACACAGAGACCCAGTACTTC.

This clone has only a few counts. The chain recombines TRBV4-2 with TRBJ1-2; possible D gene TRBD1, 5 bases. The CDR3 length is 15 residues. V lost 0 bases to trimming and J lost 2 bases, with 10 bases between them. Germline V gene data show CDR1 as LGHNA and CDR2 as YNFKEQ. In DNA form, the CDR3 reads TGTGCCAGCAGCCAAGAGACAGCTACCAACTATGGCTACACCTTC. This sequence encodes CASSQETATNYGYTF.

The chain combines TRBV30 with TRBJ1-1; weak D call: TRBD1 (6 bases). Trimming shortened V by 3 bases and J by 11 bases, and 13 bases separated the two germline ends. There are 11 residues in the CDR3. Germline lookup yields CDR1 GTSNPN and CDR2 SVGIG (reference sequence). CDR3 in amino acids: CAWSRQEGAFF. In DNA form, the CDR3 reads TGTGCCTGGAGCCGACAGGAGGGTGCTTTCTTT.

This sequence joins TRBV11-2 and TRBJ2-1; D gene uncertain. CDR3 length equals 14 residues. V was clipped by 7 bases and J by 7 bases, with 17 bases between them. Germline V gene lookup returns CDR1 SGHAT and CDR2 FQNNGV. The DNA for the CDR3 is TGTGCCAGCACCCCCAGGTTCCAGGAGAATGAGCAGTTCTTC. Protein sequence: CASTPRFQENEQFF.

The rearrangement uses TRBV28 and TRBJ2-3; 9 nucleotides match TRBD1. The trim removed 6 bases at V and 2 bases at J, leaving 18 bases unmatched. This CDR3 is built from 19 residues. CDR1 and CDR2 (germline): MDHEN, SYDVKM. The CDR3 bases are TGTGCCAGCAGAATGCAATGGGGCCGGGACAGGGAGTCCACAGATACGCAGTATTTT. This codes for CASRMQWGRDRESTDTQYF. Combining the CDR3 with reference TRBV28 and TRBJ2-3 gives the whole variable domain DVKVTQSSRYLVKRTGEKVFLECVQDMDHENMFWYRQDPGLGLRLIYFSYDVKMKEKGDIPEGYSVSREKKERFSLILESASTNQTSMYLCASRMQWGRDRESTDTQYFGPGTRLTVL.